A selection of T cell receptor beta chains follows, all from one sample in a study of shared clonotypes between healthy human individuals. Repertoires were generated with immunoSEQ multiplex PCR, while TCRdb's copy carries only in-frame clones and drops some. The sample carries roughly 1,100,000 clones, about 75% recorded once. Sequences were obtained from memory CD4+ T cells sorted from blood. The receptors were sampled from a man younger than 35 in good health. Each CDR3 is given with its conserved first and last residue. The D gene is left open where the match is weak. For some rows the clone size is stated as once, few or many, or as a class when expanded; others skip it.

d_gene | j_gene | abundance | v_gene | CDR3aa | CDR3nt
. | TRBJ2-1 | . | TRBV7-9 | CASSLEGGNEQFF | TGTGCCAGCAGCTTAGAAGGTGGCAATGAGCAGTTCTTC
. | TRBJ2-7 | once | TRBV19 | CASSPAGSAREQYF | TGTGCCAGTAGTCCCGCCGGGAGCGCCCGCGAGCAGTACTTC
TRBD2 | TRBJ2-3 | . | TRBV29-1 | CSTAGEGGTDTQYF | TGCAGCACCGCCGGGGAGGGAGGGACAGATACGCAGTATTTT
. | TRBJ2-4 | few | TRBV7-2 | CASSLGVGLKNIQYF | TGTGCCAGCAGCTTAGGCGTAGGTCTCAAAAACATTCAGTACTTC
. | TRBJ1-5 | . | TRBV7-2 | CASSLFGINQPQHF | TGTGCCAGCAGCTTATTCGGGATAAATCAGCCCCAGCATTTT
. | TRBJ2-3 | . | TRBV7-2 | CASSPRSTSTDTQYF | TGTGCCAGCAGCCCCCGCTCGACTAGCACAGATACGCAGTATTTT
. | TRBJ1-6 | . | TRBV7-2 | CASRLGQGTNSPLHF | TGTGCCAGCAGACTGGGGCAGGGAACGAATTCACCCCTCCACTTT
TRBD1 | TRBJ1-2 | . | TRBV4-1 | CASSWDRGETNYGYTF | TGCGCCAGCAGCTGGGACAGGGGGGAAACTAACTATGGCTACACCTTC
. | TRBJ2-4 | . | TRBV10-3 | CAISELQLAKNIQYF | TGTGCCATCAGTGAACTACAGTTAGCCAAAAACATTCAGTACTTC
TRBD1 | TRBJ1-2 | . | TRBV7-2 | CASSRDSTGGYGYTF | TGTGCCAGCAGCCGAGACTCGACAGGGGGCTATGGCTACACCTTC
TRBD1 | TRBJ1-4 | many | TRBV5-8 | CASSRGQINEKLFF | TGTGCCAGCAGCAGGGGACAGATTAATGAAAAACTGTTTTTT
TRBD1 | TRBJ1-5 | . | TRBV19 | CASSETGGGNQPQHF | TGTGCCAGTAGCGAGACAGGGGGTGGCAATCAGCCCCAGCATTTT
. | TRBJ2-7 | once | TRBV2 | CASRSQGPTYEQYF | TGTGCCAGCAGGTCCCAGGGGCCTACCTACGAGCAGTACTTC
. | TRBJ2-2 | . | TRBV28 | CATTASTGELFF | TGTGCCACGACAGCCTCCACCGGGGAGCTGTTTTTT
. | TRBJ2-5 | . | TRBV7-2 | CASSPRWGETQYF | TGTGCCAGCAGCCCGCGGTGGGGAGAGACCCAGTACTTC
. | TRBJ1-1 | . | TRBV30 | CAWARFRGTEAFF | TGTGCCTGGGCCCGCTTTCGGGGCACTGAAGCTTTCTTT
TRBD1 | TRBJ2-1 | few | TRBV7-2 | CASSFRDRGNEQFF | TGTGCCAGCAGCTTCCGGGACAGGGGAAATGAGCAGTTCTTC
. | TRBJ2-7 | . | TRBV28 | CASSFQAASYEQYF | TGTGCCAGCAGTTTCCAAGCGGCCTCCTACGAGCAGTACTTC
. | TRBJ1-5 | few | TRBV10-3 | CAISESSNQPQHF | TGTGCCATCAGTGAGTCATCCAATCAGCCCCAGCATTTT
. | TRBJ2-7 | . | TRBV19 | CASSRSFQGDYEQYF | TGTGCCAGTAGTAGGAGTTTTCAGGGTGACTACGAGCAGTACTTC
TRBD1 | TRBJ1-5 | . | TRBV18 | CASSPPGTGSSQPQHF | TGTGCCAGCTCACCCCCGGGGACAGGGAGTTCTCAGCCCCAGCATTTT
. | TRBJ2-2 | . | TRBV5-1 | CASSYSTGSVAGELFF | TGCGCCAGCAGCTACTCGACAGGTTCGGTGGCCGGGGAGCTGTTTTTT
. | TRBJ1-3 | . | TRBV5-1 | CASSLEGRGNTIYF | TGCGCCAGCAGCTTGGAGGGGCGTGGAAACACCATATATTTT
. | TRBJ2-7 | . | TRBV5-1 | CASSRAAGTYYEQYF | TGCGCCAGCAGCCGGGCGGCGGGGACATACTACGAGCAGTACTTC
. | TRBJ2-7 | . | TRBV7-9 | CASSFSSSNHEQYF | TGTGCCAGCAGCTTCAGCTCGAGCAACCACGAGCAGTACTTC
TRBD2 | TRBJ2-1 | . | TRBV6-6 | CASSYRAGGQNEQFF | TGTGCCAGCAGTTATCGAGCGGGGGGGCAAAATGAGCAGTTCTTC
. | TRBJ1-3 | . | TRBV4-1 | CASSQGQLSGNTIYF | TGCGCCAGCAGCCAAGGACAACTCTCTGGAAACACCATATATTTT
TRBD1 | TRBJ2-3 | few | TRBV6-6 | CASSSRGTGTDTQYF | TGTGCCAGCAGCTCCCGTGGGACAGGCACAGATACGCAGTATTTT
. | TRBJ1-3 | . | TRBV10-3 | CATHQRSGNTIYF | TGTGCCACACACCAGAGATCTGGAAACACCATATATTTT
. | TRBJ1-1 | . | TRBV6-5 | CASSYKARTEAFF | TGTGCCAGCAGTTATAAGGCGCGAACTGAAGCTTTCTTT
TRBD1 | TRBJ1-5 | few | TRBV2 | CASSGGQGNQPQHF | TGTGCCAGCAGTGGCGGACAGGGAAATCAGCCCCAGCATTTT
. | TRBJ1-2 | . | TRBV20-1 | CSAHRLGYTF | TGCAGTGCCCATCGGCTTGGCTACACCTTC
. | TRBJ2-7 | . | TRBV2 | CASSQQGAYEQYF | TGTGCCAGCAGTCAACAGGGAGCCTACGAGCAGTACTTC
TRBD1 | TRBJ1-6 | . | TRBV7-2 | CASSSGTGSNSPLHF | TGTGCCAGCAGCTCCGGGACAGGGAGCAATTCACCCCTCCACTTT
TRBD2 | TRBJ2-2 | few | TRBV10-1 | CASSERRGARLTGELFF | TGCGCCAGCAGTGAACGGCGGGGGGCCCGACTCACCGGGGAGCTGTTTTTT
. | TRBJ1-6 | . | TRBV5-1 | CASSLGWGLDSPLHF | TGCGCCAGCAGCTTGGGATGGGGGCTAGATTCACCCCTCCACTTT
. | TRBJ2-7 | . | TRBV5-4 | CASSSSGVYEQYF | TGTGCCAGCAGCTCTTCTGGGGTGTACGAGCAGTACTTC
TRBD1 | TRBJ1-6 | few | TRBV5-1 | CASSLKTGTGGSPLHF | TGCGCCAGCAGCTTGAAGACCGGGACAGGGGGTTCACCCCTCCACTTT
. | TRBJ2-3 | . | TRBV10-3 | CAISEWAAEDTQYF | TGTGCCATCAGTGAGTGGGCGGCAGAGGATACGCAGTATTTT
TRBD2 | TRBJ2-7 | . | TRBV11-2 | CASSRVAGGGYEQYF | TGTGCCAGCAGCCGAGTAGCGGGAGGGGGCTACGAGCAGTACTTC
TRBD2 | TRBJ2-5 | . | TRBV5-1 | CASSPSPAGGPETQYF | TGCGCCAGCAGCCCGAGCCCGGCGGGGGGGCCAGAGACCCAGTACTTC
. | TRBJ2-7 | once | TRBV9 | CASSVTGSSYEQYF | TGTGCCAGCAGCGTCACAGGGAGCTCCTACGAGCAGTACTTC
. | TRBJ2-4 | few | TRBV29-1 | CSVEEFEGGIQYF | TGCAGCGTTGAAGAGTTCGAGGGGGGCATTCAGTACTTC
. | TRBJ1-2 | . | TRBV7-2 | CASSLEGGTGYTF | TGTGCCAGCAGCTTAGAAGGGGGGACTGGCTACACCTTC
TRBD2 | TRBJ2-7 | . | TRBV7-2 | CASSLRGGRVDYEQYF | TGTGCCAGCAGCTTAAGAGGCGGGAGGGTTGATTACGAGCAGTACTTC
. | TRBJ2-5 | . | TRBV20-1 | CSAQNQETQYF | TGCAGTGCTCAGAACCAAGAGACCCAGTACTTC